This T cell receptor beta chain appears in the sequencing data of a study of cytomegalovirus exposure and HLA in healthy donors. Regarding the study as a whole: Within a later analysis, the majority of CMV-associated TCR beta chains appeared HLA-restricted.

The PCR contained 60 Vbeta and 13 Jbeta primers. Clones were read by immunoSEQ multiplex PCR, and TCRdb kept only the in-frame ones, dropping some. Of fewer than 150,000 clones in the sample, about three quarters were seen once. Concerning this clone: No antigen is known for it.

Nominally healthy donors provided the samples, though records likely missed some immune exposures. The clonotype originates from a man aged 18 to 29 in good health and CMV-seronegative. Sequenced: PBMCs.

As DNA, the CDR3 is TGTGCCAGCAGCCGCCGGGTGGTCTACGAGCAGTACTTC. As protein: CASSRRVVYEQYF. The J gene is TRBJ2-7, the V gene TRBV14; unclear D gene. V lost 4 bases, J lost 3 bases, and 10 bases lay in between. The germline V gene encodes CDR1 SGHDN and CDR2 FVKESK. The CDR3 contains 13 residues.